The clone carrying this TCR beta chain was found a few times. Antigen unknown. Quantitative 5'-RACE with molecular barcodes generated TCR beta libraries. One entry per CDR3 protein, called by TCRdb with MiXCR from the 5' RACE reads. The sample contains more than 400,000 distinct CDR3 sequences, over 4% of which appear only once. Germline V lookup: CDR1 LGHNA, CDR2 YNFKEQ. The CDR3 is 16 residues long. The V segment lost 1 base and the J segment 6 bases; nucleotides outside the gene matches: 9. This specimen comes from a study of CD8 T cells in ankylosing spondylitis. Broader study findings: CD8+ by phenotype, disease-linked clones were relatively rare in peripheral blood. Eight or nine highly homologous variants formed a TCR beta motif that appeared characteristic of ankylosing spondylitis blood. The clones that were linked to disease were reported to be significantly enriched in matched synovial fluid samples from ankylosing spondylitis patients. Before this, some motif variants had been reported in reactive arthritis synovial fluid and blood.

The sample taken for sequencing was blood, either unsorted or a sorted T cell fraction (not recorded which). This receptor was identified in a male donor with ankylosing spondylitis. The V call is TRBV4-2, the J call TRBJ1-5, with 7 bases that match TRBD1. The CDR3 sequence is CASSQGTGAGGQPQHF. CDR3 in DNA: TGTGCCAGCAGCCAAGGCACAGGGGCGGGGGGTCAGCCCCAGCATTTT.